This is a list of T cell receptor beta chains from one sample in a study of CXCR3-negative and CXCR3-positive naive CD8 T cells. Each CDR3 protein gets one entry in TCRdb, which reprocessed the 5' RACE reads and gives no DNA. The sample totals over 95,000 distinct CDR3 sequences. Sequencing was done on a sample of naive CXCR3+ CD8+ T cells from blood. These receptors all come from a human donor in good health. Some clones in this sample may be carry-over from other donors' samples. CDR3s include the opening cysteine and the closing phenylalanine or tryptophan.

V: TRBV5-1; J: TRBJ2-7; CDR3: CASSEGRVYYEQYF
V: TRBV7-9; J: TRBJ2-7; CDR3: CASSSHPGQGYEQYF
V: TRBV4-1; J: TRBJ2-1; CDR3: CASSQEGSGYSSYNEQFF
V: TRBV18; J: TRBJ2-5; CDR3: CASSAGLRIPETQYF
V: TRBV5-6; J: TRBJ2-3; CDR3: CASSLERGLGADTKYF
V: TRBV20-1; J: TRBJ2-1; CDR3: CSARDRTSGGIHEQFF
V: TRBV12-3/TRBV12-4; J: TRBJ2-7; CDR3: CASSFGASYEQYF
V: TRBV30; J: TRBJ1-5; CDR3: CAWNTGNQPQHF
V: TRBV27; J: TRBJ2-2; CDR3: CASSGGLNTGELFF
V: TRBV18; J: TRBJ2-5; CDR3: CASSPSGVSYQETQYF
V: TRBV28; J: TRBJ2-7; CDR3: CASSFRGRLSYEQYF
V: TRBV29-1; J: TRBJ2-1; CDR3: CSESRDTKGNEQFF
V: TRBV9; J: TRBJ2-1; CDR3: CASSDSGGYNEQFF
V: TRBV7-9; J: TRBJ2-1; CDR3: CASSLSQGNEQFF
V: TRBV20-1; J: TRBJ2-5; CDR3: CSADEGASGGLAGETQYF
V: TRBV15; J: TRBJ2-6; CDR3: CATSRDSAGANVLTF
V: TRBV7-9; J: TRBJ2-3; CDR3: CASSSNADTQYF
V: TRBV7-2; J: TRBJ1-2; CDR3: CASSPGPGPLGGYTF
V: TRBV12-3/TRBV12-4; J: TRBJ2-5; CDR3: CASSMGLAAQETQYF
V: TRBV7-7; J: TRBJ2-5; CDR3: CASSRTSGTQETQYF
V: TRBV12-3/TRBV12-4; J: TRBJ2-3; CDR3: CAVGGADTQYF
V: TRBV28; J: TRBJ2-4; CDR3: CASSLPGQFLAKNIQYF
V: TRBV9; J: TRBJ2-3; CDR3: CASSDPADLPRGWTDTQYF
V: TRBV29-1; J: TRBJ2-1; CDR3: CSVEDDRRWEQFF
V: TRBV2; J: TRBJ2-1; CDR3: CASSDPVTSGNNEQFF
V: TRBV24-1; J: TRBJ2-5; CDR3: CATRQGGGETQYF
V: TRBV10-3; J: TRBJ2-7; CDR3: CAISERDRTYEQYF
V: TRBV28; J: TRBJ2-1; CDR3: CASSLTLAGDNEQFF
V: TRBV3-1; J: TRBJ2-1; CDR3: CASSQGLLTYNEQFF